These 14 T cell receptor beta chains originate from one sample sequenced in a study of blood T cell repertoires in COVID-19 (dated by TCRdb to about 2020). Libraries were made using the immunoSEQ multiplex PCR assay. The immuneACCESS repertoire file appears here via TCRdb, limited to in-frame rearrangements. These files lack a portion of the clones; in checked studies, under half of the deficit traces to unresolved V genes, and the cause of the others is not known. This sample is represented by 25,000 to 30,000 clones; over 70% of them were singletons. The ten largest clonotypes hold 16% of the sample. Sequencing was carried out using peripheral blood. Source of these receptors: a woman aged 60-75 years with acute or convalescent COVID-19.

The chain joins TRBV29-1 to TRBJ1-2, with 8 nucleotides matching TRBD1. CDR1 and CDR2 from the germline V gene are SQVTM and ANQGSEA. V was clipped by 7 bases and J by 6 bases; unmatched bases: 1. CDR3 size: 10 residues. The CDR3 DNA reads as TGCAGCGCCAGGGGGCATGGCTACACCTTC. Translated, it gives CSARGHGYTF. Full variable domain (outside the CDR3, taken from reference TRBV29-1 and TRBJ1-2): SAVISQKPSRDICQRGTSLTIQCQVDSQVTMMFWYRQQPGQSLTLIATANQGSEATYESGFVIDKFPISRPNLTFSTLTVSNMSPEDSSIYLCSARGHGYTFGSGTRLTVV.

The gene calls are TRBV25-1 and TRBJ1-1; 7 bases match TRBD1. CDR3 length: 15 residues. With 2 bases clipped from V and 1 base from J, the junction kept 4 bases outside the gene matches. Germline V CDR1 and CDR2: MGHDK, SYGVNS. The CDR3 reads CASSEGGTANTEAFF. In DNA, the CDR3 is TGTGCCAGCAGTGAAGGTGGGACAGCGAACACTGAAGCTTTCTTT.

Here the CDR3 reads CASSSGKNTEAFF. The CDR3 DNA is TGTGCCAGCAGCTCGGGGAAGAACACTGAAGCTTTCTTT. This sequence joins TRBV3-1 (or the pseudogene TRBV3-2) and TRBJ1-1; D not resolved. This CDR3 contains 13 residues. V lost 5 bases and J 1 base, leaving 8 bases between the germline ends. The germline CDR1 and CDR2 sequences are LGHDT and YNNKEL (reference sequence).

The sample holds a few counts of this clone. The J gene is TRBJ2-1, the V gene TRBV19; perhaps TRBD1 as D (6 bases). Germline V gives CDR1 LNHDA, CDR2 SQIVND (reference sequence). The CDR3 runs to 10 residues. V was cut by 5 bases and J by 13 bases, with 9 bases left in between. The CDR3 region is CASSAGVQFF. CDR3 coding DNA: TGTGCCAGTAGTGCAGGGGTCCAGTTCTTC.

This clone was counted once. V and J are TRBV30 and TRBJ1-3; 8 nucleotides align to TRBD1. CDR3 length equals 17 residues. With V trimmed by 0 bases and J by 4 bases, 11 bases remained unmatched. Germline V lookup: CDR1 GTSNPN, CDR2 SVGIG (reference sequence). CDR3 sequence reads: CAWSVNVWTGLGNTIYF. Here the CDR3 DNA reads TGTGCCTGGAGTGTGAACGTCTGGACAGGGTTGGGAAACACCATATATTTT.

For the CDR3, the DNA is TGTGCCACCAGCAGAGATCGCCCGGGGACAGGGGTCGATACGCAGTATTTT. Residues: CATSRDRPGTGVDTQYF. The chain couples TRBV15 to TRBJ2-3, with 10 bases identical to TRBD1. The CDR3 totals 17 residues. CDR1 LNHNV and CDR2 YYDKDF come from the germline V gene (reference sequence). J was trimmed by 6 bases and V by 0 bases; bases with no gene match: 9.

This clone was counted a few times. CDR3 in amino acids: CASSGTATNEKLFF. The CDR3 nucleotides read TGTGCCAGCTCGGGGACAGCAACTAATGAAAAACTGTTTTTT. The chain has TRBV6-5 and TRBJ1-4; 7 nucleotides line up with TRBD1. Germline-derived CDR1 and CDR2 are MNHEY and SVGAGI. After removal of 8 bases from V and 0 bases from J, the junction contained 3 bases not matched to a gene. CDR3 length: 14 amino acids.

The chain recombines TRBV2 with TRBJ1-3; D unclear. The CDR3 length is 14 residues. Trimming left V 8 bases short and J 2 bases short, with 13 bases between. Germline CDR1 is SNHLY and CDR2 is FYNNEI. The CDR3 DNA follows: TGTGCCAGCCACCCCCGAGGTACTGGAAACACCATATATTTT. Its protein product is CASHPRGTGNTIYF. The full variable domain, its missing parts supplied by reference TRBV2 and TRBJ1-3, is EPEVTQTPSHQVTQMGQEVILRCVPISNHLYFYWYRQILGQKVEFLVSFYNNEISEKSEIFDDQFSVERPDGSNFTLKIRSTKLEDSAMYFCASHPRGTGNTIYFGEGSWLTVV.

The chain uses TRBV7-3 and TRBJ2-5; no clear D gene. Germline V gene sequence: CDR1 SGHTA, CDR2 FQGTGA. The CDR3 runs 12 residues. V lost 5 bases and J lost 5, with 9 bases in between. The CDR3 DNA reads TGTGCCAGCAGCCTGAGCTGGGAGACCCAGTACTTC. It encodes CASSLSWETQYF.

CDR3 amino acids: CASSLEWPGSNEQFF. CDR3 DNA sequence: TGCGCCAGCAGCTTGGAGTGGCCGGGGAGCAATGAGCAGTTCTTC. This chain uses TRBV5-1 with TRBJ2-1; perhaps TRBD2 as D (5 bases). V was clipped by 0 bases and J by 6 bases, with 13 bases between them. This CDR3 is built from 15 residues. In germline, CDR1 is SGHRS, CDR2 YFSETQ.

This clone was observed once. The chain recombines TRBV27 with TRBJ1-6; the match to TRBD1 covers 9 bases. Trimming cost V 3 bases and J 1 base; bases outside gene matches: 7. The CDR3 consists of 18 residues. Germline CDR1 and CDR2: MNHEY and SMNVEV (reference sequence). The CDR3: CASSFDRGSGSYNSPLHF. CDR3 nucleotides: TGTGCCAGCAGTTTCGACAGGGGGTCTGGGTCCTATAATTCACCCCTCCACTTT.

This chain connects TRBV29-1 to TRBJ1-1; a possible D gene is TRBD1 (6 bases). Trimming cost V 7 bases and J 5 bases, with 14 bases left between them. The CDR3 has 12 amino acids. From germline, CDR1 is SQVTM and CDR2 ANQGSEA. CDR3 coding DNA: TGCAGCGCAAAACACAGGGAAACTGAAGCTTTCTTT. Protein sequence: CSAKHRETEAFF. The full variable domain, its missing parts supplied by reference TRBV29-1 and TRBJ1-1, is SAVISQKPSRDICQRGTSLTIQCQVDSQVTMMFWYRQQPGQSLTLIATANQGSEATYESGFVIDKFPISRPNLTFSTLTVSNMSPEDSSIYLCSAKHRETEAFFGQGTRLTVV.

The count of this clone is one. The rearrangement links TRBV19 to TRBJ2-7; D perhaps matches TRBD2 (6 bases). V was trimmed by 0 bases and J by 4 bases, leaving 10 bases between them. This CDR3 region has 14 residues. Germline assignment: CDR1 LNHDA and CDR2 SQIVND (reference sequence). The CDR3 sequence: CASSIEGRFYEQYF. CDR3 sequence (DNA): TGTGCCAGTAGTATAGAGGGGAGGTTTTACGAGCAGTACTTC. The entire variable domain, with the rest obtained from reference TRBV19 and TRBJ2-7, is as follows: DGGITQSPKYLFRKEGQNVTLSCEQNLNHDAMYWYRQDPGQGLRLIYYSQIVNDFQKGDIAEGYSVSREKKESFPLTVTSAQKNPTAFYLCASSIEGRFYEQYFGPGTRLTVT.

The chain employs TRBV27 and TRBJ2-7; 7 nucleotides match TRBD1. Germline V lookup: CDR1 MNHEY, CDR2 SMNVEV (reference sequence). CDR3 length: 16 amino acids. The V gene end was trimmed by 3 bases and the J gene end by 0 bases; junction bases not matched to a gene: 8. CDR3 DNA sequence: TGTGCCAGCAGTTTCGAGTTTGGGACAGTCTCCTACGAGCAGTACTTC. This gives the protein CASSFEFGTVSYEQYF.